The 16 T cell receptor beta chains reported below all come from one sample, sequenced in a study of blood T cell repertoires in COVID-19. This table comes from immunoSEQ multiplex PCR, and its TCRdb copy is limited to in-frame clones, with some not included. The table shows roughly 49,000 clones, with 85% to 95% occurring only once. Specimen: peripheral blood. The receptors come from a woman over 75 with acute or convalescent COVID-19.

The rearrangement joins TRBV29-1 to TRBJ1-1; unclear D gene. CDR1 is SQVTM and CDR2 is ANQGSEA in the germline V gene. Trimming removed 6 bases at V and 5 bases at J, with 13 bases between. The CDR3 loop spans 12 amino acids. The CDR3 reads CSVTLGRTEAFF. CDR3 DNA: TGCAGCGTAACGTTAGGGAGGACTGAAGCTTTCTTT.

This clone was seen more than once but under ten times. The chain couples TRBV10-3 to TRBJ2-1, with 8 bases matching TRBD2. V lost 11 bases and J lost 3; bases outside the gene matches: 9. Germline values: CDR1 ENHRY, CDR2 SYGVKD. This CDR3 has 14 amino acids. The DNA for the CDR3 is TGTGCCGGGAGCCCTAGCGGGTTCTACAATGAGCAGTTCTTC. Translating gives CAGSPSGFYNEQFF.

This CDR3 reads CASSQEGQGYGYTF. The CDR3 DNA reads TGCGCCAGCAGCCAGGAGGGACAGGGATATGGCTACACCTTC. V gene TRBV5-1 combines with J gene TRBJ1-2; 9 nucleotides agree with TRBD1. There are 14 residues in the CDR3. Germline values: CDR1 SGHRS, CDR2 YFSETQ. The ends lost 4 bases at V and 5 bases at J; junction bases unmatched: 6.

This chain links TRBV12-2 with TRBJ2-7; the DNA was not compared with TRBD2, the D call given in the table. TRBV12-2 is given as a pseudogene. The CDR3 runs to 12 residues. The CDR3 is CASRLAGNSTYF. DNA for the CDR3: TGTGCAAGTCGCTTAGCGGGTAATAGCACGTACTTC.

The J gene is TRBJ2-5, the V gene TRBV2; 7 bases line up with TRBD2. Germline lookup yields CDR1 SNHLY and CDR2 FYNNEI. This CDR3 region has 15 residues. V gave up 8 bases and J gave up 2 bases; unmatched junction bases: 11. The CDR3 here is CASGRLADPQETQYF. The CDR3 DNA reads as TGTGCCAGCGGGAGGCTAGCGGACCCTCAAGAGACCCAGTACTTC.

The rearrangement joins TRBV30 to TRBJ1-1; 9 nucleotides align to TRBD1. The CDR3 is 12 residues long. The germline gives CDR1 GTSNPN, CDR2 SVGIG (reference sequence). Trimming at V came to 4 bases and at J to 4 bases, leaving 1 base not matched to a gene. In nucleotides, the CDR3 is TGTGCCTGGACGACAGGGGGCACTGAAGCTTTCTTT. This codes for CAWTTGGTEAFF.

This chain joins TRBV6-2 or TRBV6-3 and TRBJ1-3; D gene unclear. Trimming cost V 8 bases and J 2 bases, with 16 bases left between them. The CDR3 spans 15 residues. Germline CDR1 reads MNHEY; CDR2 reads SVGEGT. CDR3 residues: CASRPDSKPGNTIYF. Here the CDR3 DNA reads TGTGCCAGCCGCCCCGACTCAAAACCTGGAAACACCATATATTTT.

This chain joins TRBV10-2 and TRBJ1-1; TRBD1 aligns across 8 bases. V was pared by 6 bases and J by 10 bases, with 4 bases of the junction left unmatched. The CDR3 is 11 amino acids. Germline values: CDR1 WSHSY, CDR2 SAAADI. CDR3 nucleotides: TGCGCCAGCAGCACAGGGGGGATAGCTTTCTTT. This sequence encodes CASSTGGIAFF.

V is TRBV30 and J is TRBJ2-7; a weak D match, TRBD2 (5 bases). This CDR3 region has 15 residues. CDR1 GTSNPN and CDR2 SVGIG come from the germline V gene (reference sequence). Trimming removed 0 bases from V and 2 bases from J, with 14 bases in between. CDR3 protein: CAWSVGYGGPYEQYF. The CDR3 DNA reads TGTGCCTGGAGTGTAGGCTATGGCGGGCCCTACGAGCAGTACTTC. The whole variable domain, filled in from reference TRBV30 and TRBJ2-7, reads SQTIHQWPATLVQPVGSPLSLECTVEGTSNPNLYWYRQAAGRGLQLLFYSVGIGQISSEVPQNLSASRPQDRQFILSSKKLLLSDSGFYLCAWSVGYGGPYEQYFGPGTRLTVT.

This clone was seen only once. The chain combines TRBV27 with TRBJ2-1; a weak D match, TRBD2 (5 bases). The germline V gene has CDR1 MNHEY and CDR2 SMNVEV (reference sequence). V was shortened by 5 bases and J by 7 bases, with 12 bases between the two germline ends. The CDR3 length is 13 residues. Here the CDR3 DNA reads TGTGCCAGCAGTCCCTCAACTAGGAATGAGCAGTTCTTC. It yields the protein CASSPSTRNEQFF.

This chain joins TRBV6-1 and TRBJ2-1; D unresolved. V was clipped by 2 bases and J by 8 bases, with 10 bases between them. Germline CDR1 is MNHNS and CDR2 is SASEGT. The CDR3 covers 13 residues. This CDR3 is CASSELGLDEQFF. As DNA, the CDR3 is TGTGCCAGCAGTGAATTGGGCCTCGATGAGCAGTTCTTC.

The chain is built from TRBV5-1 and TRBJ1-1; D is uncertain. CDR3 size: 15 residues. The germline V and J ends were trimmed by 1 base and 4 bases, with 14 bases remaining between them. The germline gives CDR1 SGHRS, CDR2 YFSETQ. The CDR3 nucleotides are TGCGCCAGCAGCTTGATAACAGAAGGATCCACTGAAGCTTTCTTT. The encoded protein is CASSLITEGSTEAFF.

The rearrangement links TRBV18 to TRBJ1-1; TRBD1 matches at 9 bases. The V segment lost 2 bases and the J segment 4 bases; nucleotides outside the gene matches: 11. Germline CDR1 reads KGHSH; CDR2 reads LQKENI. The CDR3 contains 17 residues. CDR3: CASSPIKIGQGFTEAFF. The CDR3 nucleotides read TGTGCCAGCTCACCAATAAAAATAGGACAGGGGTTCACTGAAGCTTTCTTT.

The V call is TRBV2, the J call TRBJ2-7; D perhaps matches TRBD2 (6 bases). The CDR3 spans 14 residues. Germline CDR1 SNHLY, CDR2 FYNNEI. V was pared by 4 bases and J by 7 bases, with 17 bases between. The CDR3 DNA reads TGTGCCAGCAGTGGGGGTCCGAGGGGAGGAGAGCAGTACTTC. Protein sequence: CASSGGPRGGEQYF.

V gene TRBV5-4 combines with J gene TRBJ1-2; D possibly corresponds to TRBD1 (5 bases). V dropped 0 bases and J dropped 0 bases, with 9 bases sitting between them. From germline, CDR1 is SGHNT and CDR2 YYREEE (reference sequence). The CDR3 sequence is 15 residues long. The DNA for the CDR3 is TGTGCCAGCAGCTTGGGACAGAGATCTAACTATGGCTACACCTTC. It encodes CASSLGQRSNYGYTF.

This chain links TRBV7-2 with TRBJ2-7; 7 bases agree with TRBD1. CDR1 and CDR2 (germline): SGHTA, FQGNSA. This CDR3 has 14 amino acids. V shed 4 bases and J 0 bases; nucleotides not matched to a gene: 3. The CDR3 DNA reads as TGTGCCAGCAGCTCAGACAGGGCCTCCTACGAGCAGTACTTC. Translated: CASSSDRASYEQYF.